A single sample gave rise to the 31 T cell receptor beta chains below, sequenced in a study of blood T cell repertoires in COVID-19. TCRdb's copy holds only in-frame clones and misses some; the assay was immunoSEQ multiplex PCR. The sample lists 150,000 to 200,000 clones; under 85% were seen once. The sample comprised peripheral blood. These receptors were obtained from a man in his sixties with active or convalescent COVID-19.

The CDR3 nucleotides read TGTGCCAGCAGCCGGGGACAGGTGAGGAACACCGGGGAGCTGTTTTTT. It yields the protein CASSRGQVRNTGELFF. V gene TRBV9 combines with J gene TRBJ2-2; 8 bases map to TRBD1. Germline V gene sequence: CDR1 SGDLS, CDR2 YYNGEE. The CDR3 is 16 residues long. Unmatched junction bases numbered 6, after V lost 4 bases and J lost 1 base. The full variable domain, rest sourced from reference TRBV9 and TRBJ2-2, is DSGVTQTPKHLITATGQRVTLRCSPRSGDLSVYWYQQSLDQGLQFLIQYYNGEERAKGNILERFSAQQFPDLHSELNLSSLELGDSALYFCASSRGQVRNTGELFFGEGSRLTVL.

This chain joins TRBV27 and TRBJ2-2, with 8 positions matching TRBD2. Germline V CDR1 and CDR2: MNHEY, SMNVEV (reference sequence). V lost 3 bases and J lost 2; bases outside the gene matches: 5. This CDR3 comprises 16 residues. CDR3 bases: TGTGCCAGCAGTTTTCCAGGACTAGCCAACACCGGGGAGCTGTTTTTT. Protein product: CASSFPGLANTGELFF.

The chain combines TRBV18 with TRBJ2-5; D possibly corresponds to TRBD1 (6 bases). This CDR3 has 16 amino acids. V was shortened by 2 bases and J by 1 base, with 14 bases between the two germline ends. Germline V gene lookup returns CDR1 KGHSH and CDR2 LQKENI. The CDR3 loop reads CASSPGDTGIQETQYF. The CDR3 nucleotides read TGTGCCAGCTCACCAGGGGACACAGGGATCCAAGAGACCCAGTACTTC.

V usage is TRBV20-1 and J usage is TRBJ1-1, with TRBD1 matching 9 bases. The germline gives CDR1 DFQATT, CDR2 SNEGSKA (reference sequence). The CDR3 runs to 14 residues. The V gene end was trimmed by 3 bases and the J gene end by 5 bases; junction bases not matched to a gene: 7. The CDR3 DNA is TGCAGTGCTAGTGAACAGGGGGCATGGACTGAAGCTTTCTTT. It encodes CSASEQGAWTEAFF.

The CDR3 DNA reads TGTGCCACCAACGGTAAGCGGGAGCTCACCGAGCAGTACTTC. It is translated as CATNGKRELTEQYF. The V call is TRBV10-3, the J call TRBJ2-7; TRBD2 matches 8 bases. CDR3 length: 14 residues. The junction had 14 bases not matched to a gene; V was cut back by 10 bases and J by 6 bases. Germline values: CDR1 ENHRY, CDR2 SYGVKD.

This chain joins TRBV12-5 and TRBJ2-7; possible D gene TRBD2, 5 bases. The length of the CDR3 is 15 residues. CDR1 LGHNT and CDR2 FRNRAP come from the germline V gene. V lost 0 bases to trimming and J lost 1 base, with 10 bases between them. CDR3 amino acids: CASGLVVASSYEQYF. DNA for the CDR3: TGTGCTAGTGGTTTGGTAGTAGCGTCTTCCTACGAGCAGTACTTC.

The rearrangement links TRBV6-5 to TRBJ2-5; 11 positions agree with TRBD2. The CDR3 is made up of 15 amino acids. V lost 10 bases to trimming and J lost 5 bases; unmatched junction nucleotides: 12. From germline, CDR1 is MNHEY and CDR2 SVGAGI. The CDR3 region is CATSPLAGAIETQYF. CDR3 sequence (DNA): TGTGCCACCTCTCCACTAGCGGGAGCGATTGAGACCCAGTACTTC.

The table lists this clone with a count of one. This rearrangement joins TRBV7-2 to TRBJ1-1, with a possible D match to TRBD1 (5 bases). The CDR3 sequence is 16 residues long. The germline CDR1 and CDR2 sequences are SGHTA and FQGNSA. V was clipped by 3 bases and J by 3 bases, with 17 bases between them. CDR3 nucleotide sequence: TGTGCCAGCAGCTTTGGGGTCATTGGGGCGGACACTGAAGCTTTCTTT. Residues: CASSFGVIGADTEAFF. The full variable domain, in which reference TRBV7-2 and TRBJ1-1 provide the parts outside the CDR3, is GAGVSQSPSNKVTEKGKDVELRCDPISGHTALYWYRQSLGQGLEFLIYFQGNSAPDKSGLPSDRFSAERTGGSVSTLTIQRTQQEDSAVYLCASSFGVIGADTEAFFGQGTRLTVV.

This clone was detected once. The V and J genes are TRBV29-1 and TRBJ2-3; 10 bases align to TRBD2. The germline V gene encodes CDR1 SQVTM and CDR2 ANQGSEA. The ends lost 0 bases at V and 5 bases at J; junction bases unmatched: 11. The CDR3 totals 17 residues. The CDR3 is CSVEEKVLAGAKDTQYF. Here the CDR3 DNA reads TGCAGCGTTGAAGAAAAGGTCCTAGCGGGAGCGAAAGATACGCAGTATTTT.

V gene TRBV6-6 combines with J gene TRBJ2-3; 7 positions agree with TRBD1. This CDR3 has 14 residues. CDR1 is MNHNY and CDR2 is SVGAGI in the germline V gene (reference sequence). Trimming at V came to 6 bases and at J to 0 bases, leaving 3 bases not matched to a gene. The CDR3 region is CASSGTVSTDTQYF. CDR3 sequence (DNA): TGTGCCAGCAGCGGGACAGTAAGCACAGATACGCAGTATTTT.

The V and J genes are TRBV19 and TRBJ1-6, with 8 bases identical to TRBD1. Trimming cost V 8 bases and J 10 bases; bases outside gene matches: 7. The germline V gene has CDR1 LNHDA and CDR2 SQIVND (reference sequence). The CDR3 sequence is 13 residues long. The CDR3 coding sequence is TGTGCCAGTCAAAGACAGGGGTACTCACCCCTCCACTTT. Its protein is CASQRQGYSPLHF. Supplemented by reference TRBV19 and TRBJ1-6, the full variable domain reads DGGITQSPKYLFRKEGQNVTLSCEQNLNHDAMYWYRQDPGQGLRLIYYSQIVNDFQKGDIAEGYSVSREKKESFPLTVTSAQKNPTAFYLCASQRQGYSPLHFGNGTRLTVT.

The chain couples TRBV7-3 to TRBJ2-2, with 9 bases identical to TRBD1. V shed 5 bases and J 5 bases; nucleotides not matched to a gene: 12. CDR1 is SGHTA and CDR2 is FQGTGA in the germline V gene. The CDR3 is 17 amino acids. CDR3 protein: CASSQPHGTGRTGELFF. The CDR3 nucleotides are TGTGCCAGCAGCCAGCCCCACGGGACAGGGAGGACCGGGGAGCTGTTTTTT.

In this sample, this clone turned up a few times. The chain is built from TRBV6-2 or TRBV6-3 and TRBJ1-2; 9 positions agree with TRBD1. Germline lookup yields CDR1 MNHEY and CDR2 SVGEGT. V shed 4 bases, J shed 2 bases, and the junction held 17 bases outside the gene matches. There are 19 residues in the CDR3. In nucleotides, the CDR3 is TGTGCCAGCAGTTCCCTTCGATGGGACAGGGCTAATCGGAACTATGGCTACACCTTC. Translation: CASSSLRWDRANRNYGYTF.

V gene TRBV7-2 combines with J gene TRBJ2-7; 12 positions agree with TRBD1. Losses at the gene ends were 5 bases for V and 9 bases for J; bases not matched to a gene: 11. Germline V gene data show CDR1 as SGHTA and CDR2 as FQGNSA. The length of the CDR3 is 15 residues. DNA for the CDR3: TGTGCCAGCAGCCGTGACCGGGACAGGGGGCGGGGGCAGTACTTC. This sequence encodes CASSRDRDRGRGQYF.

The CDR3 here is CASSYARQGYGYTF. In nucleotides, the CDR3 is TGTGCCAGCAGCTATGCTCGGCAGGGCTATGGCTACACCTTC. The genes are TRBV11-2 and TRBJ1-2, with D perhaps matching TRBD1 (5 bases). Germline V gene lookup returns CDR1 SGHAT and CDR2 FQNNGV. CDR3 length: 14 residues. V dropped 4 bases and J dropped 4 bases, with 13 bases sitting between them.

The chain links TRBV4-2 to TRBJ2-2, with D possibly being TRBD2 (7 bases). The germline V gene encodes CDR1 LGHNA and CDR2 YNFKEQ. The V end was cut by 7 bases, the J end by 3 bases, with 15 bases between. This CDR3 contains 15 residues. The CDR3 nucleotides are TGTGCCAGCAACCCCGGGGGGCGCGACACCGGGGAGCTGTTTTTT. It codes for CASNPGGRDTGELFF.

CDR3: CASSFVGSGRSGELFF. CDR3 in DNA: TGTGCCAGCAGCTTCGTCGGGTCAGGGAGGTCCGGGGAGCTGTTTTTT. The chain couples TRBV5-5 to TRBJ2-2, with D possibly being TRBD2 (6 bases). This CDR3 has 16 residues. The V end lost 2 bases, the J end lost 6 bases, and 17 bases lay between the germline ends. Germline V gene lookup returns CDR1 SGHKS and CDR2 YYEKEE (reference sequence).

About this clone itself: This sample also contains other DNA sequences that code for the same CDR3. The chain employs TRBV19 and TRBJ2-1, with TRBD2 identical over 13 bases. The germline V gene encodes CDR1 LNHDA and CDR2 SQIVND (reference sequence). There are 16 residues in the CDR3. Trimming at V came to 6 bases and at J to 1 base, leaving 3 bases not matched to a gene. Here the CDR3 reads CASSRTSGSSYNEQFF. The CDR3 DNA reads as TGTGCCAGTAGCCGGACTAGCGGGAGTTCCTACAATGAGCAGTTCTTC.

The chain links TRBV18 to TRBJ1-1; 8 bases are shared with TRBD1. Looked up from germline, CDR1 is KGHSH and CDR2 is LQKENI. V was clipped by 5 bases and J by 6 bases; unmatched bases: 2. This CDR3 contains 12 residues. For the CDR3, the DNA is TGTGCCAGCTCAACAGGGGGGCCTGAAGCTTTCTTT. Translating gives CASSTGGPEAFF.

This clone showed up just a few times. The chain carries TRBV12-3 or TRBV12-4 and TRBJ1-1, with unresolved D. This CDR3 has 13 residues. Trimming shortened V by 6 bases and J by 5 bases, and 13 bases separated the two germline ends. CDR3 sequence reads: CASSPVGGTEAFF. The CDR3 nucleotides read TGTGCCAGCAGCCCGGTGGGCGGGACTGAAGCTTTCTTT.

CDR3 DNA sequence: TGTGCCAGCAGCCCCCGTGGCGGGGGGAATCAGCCCCAGCATTTT. Translation gives CASSPRGGGNQPQHF. The chain couples TRBV7-9 to TRBJ1-5, with D tentatively TRBD1 (5 bases). Germline CDR1 and CDR2: SEHNR and FQNEAQ (reference sequence). The germline V and J ends were trimmed by 5 bases and 4 bases, with 15 bases remaining between them. The CDR3 consists of 15 residues.

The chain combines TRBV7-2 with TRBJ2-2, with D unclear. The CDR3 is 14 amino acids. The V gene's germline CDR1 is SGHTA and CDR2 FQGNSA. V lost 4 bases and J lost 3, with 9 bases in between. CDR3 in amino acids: CASSSGLYTGELFF. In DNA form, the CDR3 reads TGTGCCAGCAGCTCGGGTCTCTACACCGGGGAGCTGTTTTTT.

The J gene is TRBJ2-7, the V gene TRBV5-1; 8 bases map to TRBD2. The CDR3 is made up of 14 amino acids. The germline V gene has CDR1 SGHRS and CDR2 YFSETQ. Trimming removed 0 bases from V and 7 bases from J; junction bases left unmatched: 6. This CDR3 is CASSLEAGGEEQYF. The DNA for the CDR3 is TGCGCCAGCAGCTTGGAGGCGGGAGGTGAAGAGCAGTACTTC.

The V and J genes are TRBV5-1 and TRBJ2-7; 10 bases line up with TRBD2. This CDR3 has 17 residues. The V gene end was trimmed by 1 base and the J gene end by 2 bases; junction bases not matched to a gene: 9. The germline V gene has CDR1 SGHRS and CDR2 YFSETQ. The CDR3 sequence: CASSLTGLAATPYEQYF. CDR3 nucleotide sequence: TGCGCCAGCAGCTTGACTGGACTAGCGGCTACCCCCTACGAGCAGTACTTC.

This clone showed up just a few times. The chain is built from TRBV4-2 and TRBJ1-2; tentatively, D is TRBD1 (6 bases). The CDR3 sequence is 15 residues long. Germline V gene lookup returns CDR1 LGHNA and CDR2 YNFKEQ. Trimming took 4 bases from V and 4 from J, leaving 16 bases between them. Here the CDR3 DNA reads TGTGCCAGCAGCCCCCGGGGGGGCGCGGGCTATGGCTACACCTTC. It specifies CASSPRGGAGYGYTF.

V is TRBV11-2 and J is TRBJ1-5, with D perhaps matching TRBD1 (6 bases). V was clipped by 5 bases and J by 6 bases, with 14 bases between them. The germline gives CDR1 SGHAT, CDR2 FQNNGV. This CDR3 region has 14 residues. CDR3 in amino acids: CASSQGGRGQPQHF. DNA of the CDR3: TGTGCCAGCAGCCAAGGGGGGAGGGGTCAGCCCCAGCATTTT.

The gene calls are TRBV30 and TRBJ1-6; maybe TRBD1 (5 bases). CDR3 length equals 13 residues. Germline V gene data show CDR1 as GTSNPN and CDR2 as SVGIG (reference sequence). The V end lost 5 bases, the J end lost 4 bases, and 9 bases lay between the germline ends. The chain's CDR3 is CAWRGSYNSPLHF. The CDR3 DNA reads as TGTGCCTGGCGGGGGTCTTATAATTCACCCCTCCACTTT. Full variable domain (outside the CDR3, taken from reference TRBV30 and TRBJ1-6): SQTIHQWPATLVQPVGSPLSLECTVEGTSNPNLYWYRQAAGRGLQLLFYSVGIGQISSEVPQNLSASRPQDRQFILSSKKLLLSDSGFYLCAWRGSYNSPLHFGNGTRLTVT.

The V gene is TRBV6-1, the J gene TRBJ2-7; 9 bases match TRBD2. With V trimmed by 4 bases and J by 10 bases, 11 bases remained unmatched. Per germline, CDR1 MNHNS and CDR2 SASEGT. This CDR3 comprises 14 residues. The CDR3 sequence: CASSGAGTSLAQYF. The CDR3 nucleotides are TGTGCCAGCAGTGGAGCCGGGACTAGCTTGGCCCAGTACTTC.

The CDR3 DNA reads TGTGCCAGCAGTTCATCGACAGGGACCCACTCCCTTCGTGAAAAACTGTTTTTT. Translating it yields CASSSSTGTHSLREKLFF. This chain uses TRBV28 with TRBJ1-4; TRBD1 matches 7 bases. V lost 4 bases, J lost 7 bases, and 18 bases stayed unmatched. The CDR3 runs 18 residues. CDR1 is MDHEN and CDR2 is SYDVKM in the germline V gene.

The CDR3 protein is CASSAGTNNPPLHF. CDR3 nucleotide sequence: TGTGCCAGCAGCGCCGGGACAAACAATCCACCCCTCCACTTT. V is TRBV7-9 and J is TRBJ1-6, with D perhaps TRBD1 (6 bases). The germline V and J ends were trimmed by 5 bases and 11 bases, with 16 bases remaining between them. CDR1 and CDR2 from the germline V gene are SEHNR and FQNEAQ (reference sequence). CDR3 size: 14 residues.

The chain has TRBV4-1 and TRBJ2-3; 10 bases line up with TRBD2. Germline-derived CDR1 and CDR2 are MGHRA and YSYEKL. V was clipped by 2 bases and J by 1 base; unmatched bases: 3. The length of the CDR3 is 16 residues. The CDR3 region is CASSQFGTSGTDTQYF. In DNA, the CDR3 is TGCGCCAGCAGCCAATTTGGGACTAGCGGCACAGATACGCAGTATTTT.